The 23 T cell receptor beta chains below all came from one sample that was sequenced in a study of blood T cell repertoires in COVID-19. Assay used: immunoSEQ multiplex PCR; TCRdb lists only in-frame clones, some missing. The sample shows about 220,000 clones, 82% of them seen only once. Sequenced material: peripheral blood. These receptors were obtained from a woman older than 75 with acute or convalescent COVID-19.

As regards this clone: The same CDR3 is also encoded by other DNA sequences in this sample. The chain has TRBV29-1 and TRBJ1-6; no clear D. This CDR3 comprises 13 residues. CDR1 is SQVTM, CDR2 ANQGSEA, per germline. The V and J ends lost 6 bases and 0 bases respectively, with 6 bases between them. CDR3 DNA sequence: TGCAGCGTCGGGAGCTCCTATAATTCACCCCTCCACTTT. Translation: CSVGSSYNSPLHF.

This sequence joins TRBV14 and TRBJ2-1; TRBD2 matches 11 bases. The germline V gene encodes CDR1 SGHDN and CDR2 FVKESK. This CDR3 is 17 amino acids long. V lost 6 bases and J lost 1; bases outside the gene matches: 8. The CDR3 nucleotides are TGTGCCAGCAGTCGCCTAGCGGGGGGCCGTTCCTACAATGAGCAGTTCTTC. Residues: CASSRLAGGRSYNEQFF.

The gene calls are TRBV3-1 (or the pseudogene TRBV3-2) and TRBJ1-1; 8 positions agree with TRBD1. J lost 3 bases, V lost 4 bases, and 7 bases had no gene match. The CDR3 has 15 amino acids. Germline CDR1 and CDR2: LGHDT and YNNKEL (reference sequence). As DNA, the CDR3 is TGTGCCAGCAGCCCACGGGACAGGAGTTACACTGAAGCTTTCTTT. It codes for CASSPRDRSYTEAFF.

The V and J genes are TRBV5-1 and TRBJ2-7; 12 nucleotides line up with TRBD2. The CDR3 is made up of 16 amino acids. CDR1 is SGHRS, CDR2 YFSETQ, per germline. With V trimmed by 4 bases and J by 2 bases, 7 bases remained unmatched. Here the CDR3 reads CASSTGLAGWTYEQYF. In nucleotides, the CDR3 is TGCGCCAGCAGCACCGGACTAGCGGGGTGGACCTACGAGCAGTACTTC. The whole variable domain, remainder taken from reference TRBV5-1 and TRBJ2-7, is KAGVTQTPRYLIKTRGQQVTLSCSPISGHRSVSWYQQTPGQGLQFLFEYFSETQRNKGNFPGRFSGRQFSNSRSEMNVSTLELGDSALYLCASSTGLAGWTYEQYFGPGTRLTVT.

The V call is TRBV5-1, the J call TRBJ2-1; 7 nucleotides agree with TRBD2. The V gene end was trimmed by 0 bases and the J gene end by 6 bases; junction bases not matched to a gene: 3. Germline V CDR1 and CDR2: SGHRS, YFSETQ. The CDR3 sequence is 14 residues long. The CDR3 spells CASSLVPGGNEQFF. The CDR3 bases are TGCGCCAGCAGCTTGGTGCCGGGGGGCAATGAGCAGTTCTTC.

In its sample, this clone was seen once. The J gene is TRBJ2-1, the V gene TRBV27, with 7 bases that match TRBD2. The CDR3 runs to 15 residues. After removal of 6 bases from V and 5 bases from J, the junction contained 10 bases not matched to a gene. Germline V gene data show CDR1 as MNHEY and CDR2 as SMNVEV (reference sequence). CDR3 bases: TGTGCCAGCAGCAGAGCGGGGCCACAAAACAATGAGCAGTTCTTC. Its translation: CASSRAGPQNNEQFF.

The chain couples TRBV11-2 to TRBJ2-7; 7 bases map to TRBD1. The germline CDR1 and CDR2 sequences are SGHAT and FQNNGV. With 6 bases clipped from V and 2 bases from J, the junction kept 7 bases outside the gene matches. This CDR3 comprises 14 residues. For the CDR3, the DNA is TGTGCCAGCAGTTCTCGACAGGGAACCTACGAGCAGTACTTC. Amino acids: CASSSRQGTYEQYF. The complete variable domain, with remaining parts taken from reference TRBV11-2 and TRBJ2-7, reads EAGVAQSPRYKIIEKRQSVAFWCNPISGHATLYWYQQILGQGPKLLIQFQNNGVVDDSQLPKDRFSAERLKGVDSTLKIQPAKLEDSAVYLCASSSRQGTYEQYFGPGTRLTVT.

The CDR3 DNA reads TGTGCCAGCAGCCAGGCTGCCTTCTACACCTTC. It codes for CASSQAAFYTF. The V gene is TRBV3-1 (or the pseudogene TRBV3-2), the J gene TRBJ1-2; D remains unclear. The germline V gene has CDR1 LGHDT and CDR2 YNNKEL (reference sequence). The CDR3 sequence is 11 residues long. V lost 3 bases and J 10 bases, leaving 9 bases between the germline ends.

The genes are TRBV6-5 and TRBJ2-1; D perhaps matches TRBD2 (7 bases). In germline, CDR1 is MNHEY, CDR2 SVGAGI. This CDR3 is 15 amino acids long. The V and J ends lost 6 bases and 6 bases respectively, with 18 bases between them. The CDR3 loop is CASRVGGARTNEQFF. The CDR3 bases are TGTGCCAGCAGGGTGGGGGGGGCTAGGACCAATGAGCAGTTCTTC.

In this sample, this clone turned up once. The rearrangement links TRBV11-2 to TRBJ1-3; TRBD1 might be the D (5 bases). Germline V gene lookup returns CDR1 SGHAT and CDR2 FQNNGV. The V end lost 4 bases, the J end lost 0 bases, and 13 bases lay between the germline ends. The CDR3 runs to 16 residues. CDR3 coding DNA: TGTGCCAGCAGCTACGTTATTGGGGCCTCTGGAAACACCATATATTTT. Its translation: CASSYVIGASGNTIYF.

The rearrangement uses TRBV5-1 and TRBJ2-2, with TRBD2 identical over 12 bases. V dropped 4 bases and J dropped 5; count of bases not matched to a gene: 9. Per germline, CDR1 SGHRS and CDR2 YFSETQ. The CDR3 runs 17 residues. CDR3 coding DNA: TGCGCCAGCAGCCCGACTAGCGGGGGTGTAGGAACCGGGGAGCTGTTTTTT. Protein sequence: CASSPTSGGVGTGELFF. Together with reference TRBV5-1 and TRBJ2-2, the CDR3 gives the full variable domain: KAGVTQTPRYLIKTRGQQVTLSCSPISGHRSVSWYQQTPGQGLQFLFEYFSETQRNKGNFPGRFSGRQFSNSRSEMNVSTLELGDSALYLCASSPTSGGVGTGELFFGEGSRLTVL.

The J gene is TRBJ2-7, the V gene TRBV7-8; D is ambiguous. V shed 4 bases and J shed 3 bases, with 4 bases lying between them. The V gene's germline CDR1 is SGHVS and CDR2 FQNEAQ. This CDR3 region has 11 residues. This CDR3 reads CASSSYYEQYF. The DNA of the CDR3 is TGTGCCAGCAGCTCTTACTACGAGCAGTACTTC.

V gene TRBV19 combines with J gene TRBJ1-2; 9 nucleotides agree with TRBD1. The junction had 5 bases not matched to a gene; V was cut back by 3 bases and J by 0 bases. This CDR3 is 16 amino acids long. From germline, CDR1 is LNHDA and CDR2 SQIVND (reference sequence). The CDR3 DNA reads as TGTGCCAGTAGTATGGGGACAGGGTTGGCTAACTATGGCTACACCTTC. Protein sequence: CASSMGTGLANYGYTF.

The chain employs TRBV5-1 and TRBJ2-7; possibly TRBD2 for D (6 bases). Trimming stripped 0 bases from V and 0 bases from J, with 19 bases between. This CDR3 is built from 18 residues. Germline V CDR1 and CDR2: SGHRS, YFSETQ. The CDR3 loop reads CASSLEALGLPGSYEQYF. CDR3 in DNA: TGCGCCAGCAGCTTGGAAGCTCTGGGACTCCCGGGCTCCTACGAGCAGTACTTC.

V is TRBV2 and J is TRBJ2-1; 11 positions agree with TRBD2. The V gene end was trimmed by 5 bases and the J gene end by 4 bases; junction bases not matched to a gene: 1. This CDR3 spans 14 amino acids. Germline CDR1 reads SNHLY; CDR2 reads FYNNEI. The CDR3 DNA reads as TGTGCCAGCAGTACTAGCGGGGGTTACAATGAGCAGTTCTTC. This sequence encodes CASSTSGGYNEQFF.

This chain uses TRBV11-3 with TRBJ2-2; 7 bases match TRBD1. The J segment lost 5 bases and the V segment lost 5 bases, leaving 11 bases of the junction unmatched. The CDR3 runs 16 residues. Germline lookup yields CDR1 SGHNT and CDR2 YENEEA. Here the CDR3 reads CASSIRRGGQTGELFF. In DNA, the CDR3 is TGTGCCAGCAGCATAAGACGAGGGGGCCAAACCGGGGAGCTGTTTTTT.

V and J are TRBV20-1 and TRBJ2-7, with 8 bases that match TRBD1. CDR3 length: 13 residues. After removal of 3 bases from V and 5 bases from J, the junction contained 6 bases not matched to a gene. Germline CDR1 is DFQATT and CDR2 is SNEGSKA (reference sequence). This CDR3 is CSASLQGVDEQYF. CDR3 DNA: TGCAGTGCTAGTTTACAGGGGGTCGACGAGCAGTACTTC.

V and J are TRBV11-2 and TRBJ2-4; D unresolved. CDR3 size: 12 residues. V shed 5 bases and J shed 9 bases, with 11 bases lying between them. Per germline, CDR1 SGHAT and CDR2 FQNNGV. CDR3 in DNA: TGTGCCAGCAGCCGCGTCCCAGGCATTCAGTACTTC. The encoded protein is CASSRVPGIQYF.

The chain employs TRBV5-4 and TRBJ1-2, with 7 bases lining up with TRBD1. The length of the CDR3 is 15 residues. Germline CDR1 and CDR2: SGHNT and YYREEE (reference sequence). The V segment lost 4 bases and the J segment 1 base; nucleotides outside the gene matches: 7. The CDR3 loop is CASSKETGSNYGYTF. The CDR3 coding sequence is TGTGCCAGCAGCAAGGAGACAGGGAGTAACTATGGCTACACCTTC.

The CDR3 region has the DNA TGTGCCAGCAGCACTAGTCTCTCTGGAAACACCATATATTTT. Translation: CASSTSLSGNTIYF. V is TRBV7-2 and J is TRBJ1-3; D unresolved. V shed 5 bases and J shed 0 bases, with 8 bases lying between them. Germline-derived CDR1 and CDR2 are SGHTA and FQGNSA. The CDR3 contains 14 residues.

J is TRBJ2-7 and V is TRBV5-5, with 11 bases identical to TRBD1. The length of the CDR3 is 15 residues. CDR1 is SGHKS, CDR2 YYEKEE, per germline (reference sequence). With V trimmed by 2 bases and J by 7 bases, 8 bases remained unmatched. In DNA form, the CDR3 reads TGTGCCAGCAGCTTTATCACGGGGACAGGGGGAGAGCAGTACTTC. This codes for CASSFITGTGGEQYF.

The gene calls are TRBV5-4 and TRBJ1-1; TRBD1 is a possible D gene (6 bases). Germline assignment: CDR1 SGHNT and CDR2 YYREEE (reference sequence). Trimming took off 4 bases at V and 5 bases at J, with 21 bases between the two ends. This CDR3 spans 16 amino acids. The CDR3 loop reads CASSPGQSRVGTEAFF. The CDR3 bases are TGTGCCAGCAGCCCTGGACAGTCTAGGGTAGGAACTGAAGCTTTCTTT.

The chain joins TRBV19 to TRBJ2-6, with TRBD1 identical over 10 bases. There are 19 residues in the CDR3. CDR1 and CDR2 (germline): LNHDA, SQIVND (reference sequence). Trimming removed 3 bases from V and 1 base from J; junction bases left unmatched: 9. CDR3 in amino acids: CASSILGTGVLSGANVLTF. In DNA form, the CDR3 reads TGTGCCAGTAGTATTCTGGGGACAGGGGTTTTGTCTGGGGCCAACGTCCTGACTTTC.